This T cell receptor beta chain was sequenced for a study of blood T cell repertoires in COVID-19. In the original analysis: Cell counts per sample came from amplifying reference gene primers. Clones were read by immunoSEQ multiplex PCR, and TCRdb kept only the in-frame ones, dropping some. Clone size and V and J calls were adopted from that table, with D and trimming inferred from the DNA. The sample holds 150,000 to 160,000 clones, 75% to 85% seen once. Germline V gives CDR1 LGHDT, CDR2 YNNKEL (reference sequence). V lost 0 bases and J lost 0, with 9 bases in between. The CDR3 has 16 residues. The receptor's source is a woman between 50 and 59 years old with acute or convalescent COVID-19. The sequenced sample was peripheral blood. V usage is TRBV3-1 (or the pseudogene TRBV3-2) and J usage is TRBJ2-1; no clear D gene. The CDR3 DNA sequence: TGTGCCAGCAGCCAAGAGCTGTTGAGCTCCTACAATGAGCAGTTCTTC. Protein product: CASSQELLSSYNEQFF.